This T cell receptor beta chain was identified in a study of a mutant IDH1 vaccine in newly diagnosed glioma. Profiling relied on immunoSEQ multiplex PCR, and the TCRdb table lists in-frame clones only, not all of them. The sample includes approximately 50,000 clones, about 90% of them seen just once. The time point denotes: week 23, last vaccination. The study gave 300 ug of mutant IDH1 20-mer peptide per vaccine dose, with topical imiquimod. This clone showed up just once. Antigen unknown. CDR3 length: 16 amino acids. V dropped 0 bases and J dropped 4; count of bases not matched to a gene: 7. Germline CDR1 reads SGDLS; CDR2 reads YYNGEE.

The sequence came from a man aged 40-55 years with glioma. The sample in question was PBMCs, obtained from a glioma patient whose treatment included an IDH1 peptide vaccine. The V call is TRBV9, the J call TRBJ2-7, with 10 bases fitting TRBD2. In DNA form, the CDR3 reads TGTGCCAGCAGCGTAGGAGGGGCTAGCGGGAGTTACGAGCAGTACTTC. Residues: CASSVGGASGSYEQYF.